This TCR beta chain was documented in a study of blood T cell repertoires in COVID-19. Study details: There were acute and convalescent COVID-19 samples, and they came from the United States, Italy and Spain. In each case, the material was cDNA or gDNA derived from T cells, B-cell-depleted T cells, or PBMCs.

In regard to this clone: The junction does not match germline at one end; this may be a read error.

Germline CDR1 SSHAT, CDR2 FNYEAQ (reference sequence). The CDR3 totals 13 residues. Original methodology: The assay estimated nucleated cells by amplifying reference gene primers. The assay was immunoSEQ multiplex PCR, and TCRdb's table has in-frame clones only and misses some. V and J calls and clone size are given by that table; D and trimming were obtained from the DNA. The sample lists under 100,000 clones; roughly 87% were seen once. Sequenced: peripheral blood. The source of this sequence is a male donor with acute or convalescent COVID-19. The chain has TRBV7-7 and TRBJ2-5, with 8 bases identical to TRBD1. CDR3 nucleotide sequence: TGTGCTAGCAGCTCTACAGGGGGAGAGACCCAGTACTTC. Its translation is CASSSTGGETQYF.